This T cell receptor beta chain was obtained from a study of spatial heterogeneity in lung cancer (dated by TCRdb to about 2019). Describing the broader study: More beta-chain than alpha-chain transcripts were consistently detected, likely reflecting higher beta-chain transcript abundance. Both alpha and beta chains were TCR-sequenced in around 230 tumor regions, about 69 matched nontumor lung samples and some 50 PBMC samples obtained at surgery. In the raw uncorrected reads, each unique combination of TCR and UMI appeared more than ten times on average. The study quantitatively compared TCR alpha and beta repertoires across multiple tumor regions, matched nontumor lung and blood in non-small cell lung cancer. TCR repertoire features were related to nonsynonymous mutation counts determined by whole-exome sequencing of tumor tissue. Overall study outcomes, separate from this receptor: Confirming at a functional level the hypothesis that regional TCRs recognize regional mutations was considered to require additional single-cell paired TCR alpha and beta sequencing. Ubiquitous expanded tumor TCRs were found in blood more often at tumor resection than at routine follow-up.

This specimen's time point label, interpreted: sample taken at primary tumor resection. The donors were some 72 patients from the lung TRACERx cohort who had early-stage, untreated non-small cell lung cancer. For TCR sequencing, whole RNA was extracted from tumor and nontumor lung tissue, or from cryopreserved PBMC samples, and no cell sorting was done. Patients were selected for TCR sequencing only if sufficient RNA was available from at least two tumor regions. This clonotype has only a few counts. Its binding antigen is unknown. One base away there is no much larger clone; base qualities are not given. Libraries were made using 5' RACE. These reads were obtained on a NextSeq 500. In the TCR library protocol, a unique molecular identifier was attached to each TCR cDNA molecule so that PCR and sequencing errors could be corrected. In the authors' own workflow: TCR identification, UMI-based error correction and CDR3 extraction were all carried out with Decombinator tools. Expanded TCRs were defined as those above a frequency of 2 per 1,000, corresponding to the top 1% of the tumor frequency distribution. Renyi diversity was computed with the R vegan package after each repertoire had been subsampled 100 times to 5,000 TCRs. To build CDR3 similarity networks, amino acid triplet string-kernel similarity was used, and CDR3s were connected when their pairwise similarity was above 0.82. Starting from the raw public reads, TCRdb applied fastp trimming at Q25, assembled clones with MiXCR and retained in-frame beta chains. Rows matching on CDR3 protein sequence are summarized as one entry with the most common DNA and genes. V and J calls and clone size were set by TCRdb, not the authors. In all, the sample holds 40,000 to 50,000 distinct CDR3 sequences, and around 13% of those were seen once. In total, the top ten clones hold 50% to 70% of the sample.

The material sequenced was PBMCs, taken at surgery. The sequence was collected from a male donor with early-stage non-small cell lung cancer.

The DNA is TGTGCCAGCAGCTTCCCCGGGGCTCATCAGCCCCAGCATTTT. Its protein is CASSFPGAHQPQHF. The rearranged segments are TRBV7-9 and TRBJ1-5; the D gene is perhaps TRBD1, on 5 matching bases. The CDR3 runs 14 residues from the cysteine to the phenylalanine. Only the CDR3 region is kept as DNA, spanning 42 bases read in frame from base 1. The junction carries 11 bases between V and J, which are trimmed by 3 bases and 5 bases respectively. As encoded in the germline V gene (reference sequence), CDR1 is SEHNR while CDR2 is FQNEAQ.